The present TCR beta chain was sequenced within a study of blood T cell repertoires in COVID-19 (dated by TCRdb to about 2020). Regarding the complete study: Samples from collaborators originated in the United States, Italy and Spain and spanned both the acute and convalescent phases of COVID-19. Deeply sampled blood TCRbeta repertoires from subjects exposed to, actively infected with, or recovered from COVID-19 were included in the dataset. A freely available public database, intended as a resource for researchers studying the immune response to SARS-CoV-2, is where the repertoires were released. Sample metadata almost always included a de-identified subject ID, COVID-19 status, age in years and sex. Samples came from the ongoing ImmuneRACE study (first 160 participants) plus 1,254 subjects from 6 global collaborators. Where HLA class I and class II types were available, the types were taken from metadata supplied by the sample provider, not from assay-based typing. The material from the prospective study consisted of cDNA or gDNA derived from T cells, B-cell-depleted T cells, or PBMCs.

The paper's findings and limits, for the study overall: How much clinical and demographic metadata was included differed by source and by participant, and the metadata was provided uncurated.

Turning to this clone: No antigen is known for it. One base away there is no much larger clone; base qualities are not given.

Enrolling through a virtual design, the prospective study's participants ranged in age from roughly 18 to 95 years and lived across 24 United States geographic areas. In the prospective study, cohorts were assigned on the basis of participant-reported clinical history obtained from a screening survey and a study questionnaire. For ImmuneRACE Cohort 3, a participant was defined as recovered based on two consecutive negative NP/OP PCR tests, clearance by a healthcare professional, or resolution of symptoms. Mobile phlebotomists in the prospective study collected whole blood, serum and a nasopharyngeal or oropharyngeal swab from every participant. Additional blood draws and questionnaires over an approximately 2-month period could optionally be provided by prospective study participants. Before DNA extraction, blood samples from the prospective study were shipped at room temperature or frozen. TCRbeta CDR3 regions were amplified from genomic DNA by means of the immunoSEQ Assay, a bias-controlled multiplex PCR. Per the source publication's procedure: The number of nucleated cells in each sample was estimated from the amplification of reference gene primers within the assay. Sequence reads were collapsed and filtered to measure the absolute abundance of every unique TCRbeta CDR3 rearrangement. Productive Simpson clonality was computed per sample as the square root of Simpson's diversity index over productive rearrangements. TCRdb stores this immuneACCESS table with in-frame sequences only. Part of the clones is absent; in the studies checked, under half of the shortfall reflects unresolved V genes, and no reason is known for the rest. The D gene and trimming were derived from the DNA, and the V and J assignments and clone size from that table. This sample holds a few hundred thousand clones; roughly 89% were observed only once. Of the sample, about 1.8% falls within the top ten clones.

The germline V gene specifies KGHSH as CDR1 and LQKENI as CDR2. The CDR3 measures 16 amino acids from cysteine to phenylalanine. The CDR3 DNA has 48 bases and is translated from base 1. Trimming at the junction amounts to 1 base on V and 8 bases on J, and the germline ends lie 20 bases apart. The TCR comes from a woman in her 30s who had recovered from COVID-19. Here the chain combines TRBV18 and TRBJ1-2; TRBD1 is perhaps the D gene, given 5 matching bases. Sequencing was carried out using PBMCs or T cells enriched from blood (not recorded which). The CDR3 in this case is CASSPLKGSSPRGYTF. The nucleotides read TGTGCCAGCTCACCACTCAAGGGGTCCTCCCCCCGGGGCTACACCTTC.